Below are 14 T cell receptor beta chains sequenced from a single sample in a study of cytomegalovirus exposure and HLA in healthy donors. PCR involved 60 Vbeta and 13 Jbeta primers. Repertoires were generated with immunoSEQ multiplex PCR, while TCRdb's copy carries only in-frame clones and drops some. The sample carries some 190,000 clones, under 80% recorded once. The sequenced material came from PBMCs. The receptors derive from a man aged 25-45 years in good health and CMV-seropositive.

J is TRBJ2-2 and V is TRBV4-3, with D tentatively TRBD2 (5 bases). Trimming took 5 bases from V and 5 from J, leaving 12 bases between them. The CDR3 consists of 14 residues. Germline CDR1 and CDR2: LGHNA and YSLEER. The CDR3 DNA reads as TGCGCCAGCAGCGGCGGATGGAGGACCGGGGAGCTGTTTTTT. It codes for CASSGGWRTGELFF.

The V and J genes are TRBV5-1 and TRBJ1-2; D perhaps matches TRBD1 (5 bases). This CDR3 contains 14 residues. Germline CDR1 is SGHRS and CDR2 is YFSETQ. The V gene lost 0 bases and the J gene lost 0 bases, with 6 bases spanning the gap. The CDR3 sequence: CASSLDRSNYGYTF. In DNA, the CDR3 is TGCGCCAGCAGCTTGGACAGGTCTAACTATGGCTACACCTTC.

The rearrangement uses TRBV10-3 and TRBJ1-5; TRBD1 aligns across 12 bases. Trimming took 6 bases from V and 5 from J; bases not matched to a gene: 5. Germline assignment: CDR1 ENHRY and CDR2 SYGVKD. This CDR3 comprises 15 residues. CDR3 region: CAISPGTGGHQPQHF. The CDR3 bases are TGTGCCATCAGCCCCGGGACAGGGGGCCATCAGCCCCAGCATTTT.

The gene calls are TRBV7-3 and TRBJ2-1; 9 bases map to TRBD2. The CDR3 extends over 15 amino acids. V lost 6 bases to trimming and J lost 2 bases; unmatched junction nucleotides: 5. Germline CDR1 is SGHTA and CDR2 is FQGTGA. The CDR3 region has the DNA TGTGCCAGCAGGTTAGCGGGGGCGACCTACAATGAGCAGTTCTTC. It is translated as CASRLAGATYNEQFF. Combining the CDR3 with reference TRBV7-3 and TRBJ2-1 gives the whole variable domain GAGVSQTPSNKVTEKGKYVELRCDPISGHTALYWYRQSLGQGPEFLIYFQGTGAADDSGLPNDRFFAVRPEGSVSTLKIQRTERGDSAVYLCASRLAGATYNEQFFGPGTRLTVL.

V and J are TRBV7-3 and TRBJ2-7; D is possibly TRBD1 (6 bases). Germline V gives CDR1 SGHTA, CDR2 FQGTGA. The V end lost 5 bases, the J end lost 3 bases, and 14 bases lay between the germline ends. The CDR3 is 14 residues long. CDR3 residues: CASSAGTLNYEQYF. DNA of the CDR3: TGTGCCAGCAGCGCAGGGACACTGAACTACGAGCAGTACTTC.

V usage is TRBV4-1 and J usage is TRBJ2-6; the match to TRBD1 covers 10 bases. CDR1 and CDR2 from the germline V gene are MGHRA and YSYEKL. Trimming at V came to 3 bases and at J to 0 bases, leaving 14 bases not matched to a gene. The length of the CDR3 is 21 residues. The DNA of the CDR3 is TGCGCCAGCAGCCACCCATGGCGGGACAGGGGAAACCACTCTGGGGCCAACGTCCTGACTTTC. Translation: CASSHPWRDRGNHSGANVLTF.

For the CDR3, the DNA is TGTGCCAGCAGGCCCGGGTGGCACTTTCCCACTTCCTACGAGCAGTACTTC. Residues: CASRPGWHFPTSYEQYF. This rearrangement joins TRBV7-9 to TRBJ2-7; D uncertain. Per germline, CDR1 SEHNR and CDR2 FQNEAQ (reference sequence). This CDR3 is 17 amino acids long. The V gene lost 6 bases and the J gene lost 1 base, with 22 bases spanning the gap.

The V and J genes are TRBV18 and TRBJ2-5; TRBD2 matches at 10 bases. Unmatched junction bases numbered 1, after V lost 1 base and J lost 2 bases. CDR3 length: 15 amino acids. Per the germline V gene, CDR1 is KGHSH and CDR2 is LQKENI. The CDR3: CASSPRTSGQETQYF. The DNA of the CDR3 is TGTGCCAGCTCACCACGGACTAGCGGACAAGAGACCCAGTACTTC.

Here the CDR3 reads CAIVGSGALNEQFF. The DNA of the CDR3 is TGTGCCATCGTGGGTAGCGGGGCCCTCAATGAGCAGTTCTTC. The chain links TRBV2 to TRBJ2-1, with 8 bases aligning to TRBD2. This CDR3 contains 14 residues. V shed 10 bases and J 6 bases; nucleotides not matched to a gene: 11. Germline CDR1 and CDR2: SNHLY and FYNNEI.

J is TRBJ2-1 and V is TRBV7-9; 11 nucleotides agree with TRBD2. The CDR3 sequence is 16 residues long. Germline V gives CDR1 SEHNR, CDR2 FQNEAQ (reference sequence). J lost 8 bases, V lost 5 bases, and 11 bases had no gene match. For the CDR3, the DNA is TGTGCCAGCAGCCACCTAGCGGGGGGCGTTATCGATGAGCAGTTCTTC. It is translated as CASSHLAGGVIDEQFF.

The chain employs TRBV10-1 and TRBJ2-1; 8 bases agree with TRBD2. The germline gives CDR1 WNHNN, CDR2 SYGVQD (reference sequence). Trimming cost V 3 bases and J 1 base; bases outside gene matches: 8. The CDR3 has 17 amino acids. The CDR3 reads CASSDGQRGNSYNEQFF. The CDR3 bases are TGCGCCAGCAGTGATGGGCAGCGGGGGAATTCCTACAATGAGCAGTTCTTC.

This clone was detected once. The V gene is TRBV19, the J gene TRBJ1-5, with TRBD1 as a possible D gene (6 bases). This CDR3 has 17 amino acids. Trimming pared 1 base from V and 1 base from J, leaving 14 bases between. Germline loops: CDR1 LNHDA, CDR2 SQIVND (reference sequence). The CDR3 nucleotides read TGTGCCAGTAGTATAGTAGGGGGTACGGGGAGCAATCAGCCCCAGCATTTT. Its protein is CASSIVGGTGSNQPQHF. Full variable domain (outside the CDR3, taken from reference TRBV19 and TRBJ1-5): DGGITQSPKYLFRKEGQNVTLSCEQNLNHDAMYWYRQDPGQGLRLIYYSQIVNDFQKGDIAEGYSVSREKKESFPLTVTSAQKNPTAFYLCASSIVGGTGSNQPQHFGDGTRLSIL.

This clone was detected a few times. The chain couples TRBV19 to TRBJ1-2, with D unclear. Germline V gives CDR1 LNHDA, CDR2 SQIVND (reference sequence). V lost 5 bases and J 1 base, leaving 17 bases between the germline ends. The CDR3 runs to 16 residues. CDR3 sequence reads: CASSQNFLGGNYGYTF. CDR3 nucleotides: TGTGCCAGTAGTCAAAACTTCCTCGGCGGTAACTATGGCTACACCTTC.

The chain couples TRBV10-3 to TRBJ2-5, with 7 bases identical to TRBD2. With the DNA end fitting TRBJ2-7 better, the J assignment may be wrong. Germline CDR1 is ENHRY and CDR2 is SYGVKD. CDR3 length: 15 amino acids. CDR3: CAISEGAGTIYEQYF. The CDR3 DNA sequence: TGTGCCATCAGTGAGGGGGCCGGGACTATCTACGAGCAGTACTTC.